The present TCR beta chain was sequenced within a study of identical twins. Broader study findings: In drawing conclusions, the study used cross-sectional statistical analysis and did not follow the same donors. Modelling underestimated the level of out-of-frame TCR alpha sharing observed in monozygotic twins.

In regard to this clonotype: Its antigen is unidentified.

Trimming at V came to 8 bases and at J to 0 bases, leaving 9 bases not matched to a gene. Germline CDR1 DFQATT, CDR2 SNEGSKA (reference sequence). The CDR3 covers 14 residues. Template switching (which added a universal primer site) was used, and cDNA carried unique molecular identifiers. TCRdb re-called the 5' RACE reads with MiXCR, one entry per CDR3 protein. The sample yields 1.5 million or so distinct CDR3 sequences, around 33% seen once. The clonotype was recovered from a newborn girl in good health. Sequences were obtained from cord blood. The chain has TRBV20-1 and TRBJ2-7; TRBD2 agrees at 8 bases. The CDR3 here is CSSTPGTSSYEQYF. In nucleotides, the CDR3 is TGCAGTTCAACCCCCGGGACTAGCTCCTACGAGCAGTACTTC.